This T cell receptor (beta chain) was profiled in a study of T cell repertoires in cytomegalovirus infection (dated by TCRdb to between 2017 and 2020). The study in broad terms: The peptide stimulations were aimed at well-studied HLA-B-restricted epitopes as well as recently identified HLA-C-restricted CMV epitopes, whose presentation resists viral immunomodulation. The HLA type of each donor mattered for the analysis, because public TCR beta signatures pointed to carriage of CMV infection along with the matching HLA type.

Cut back by 11 bases and 1 base, the V and J ends lie 26 bases apart. The CDR3 goes from the cysteine to the phenylalanine over 17 residues. The sequence is cut down to CDR3 DNA, 51 bases in frame from base 1. CDR1 and CDR2 (MNHEY, SVGEGT) derive from the germline V gene. TCRdb shows the sequencer as Illumina HiSeq 1500. TCRdb passed the public sequencing reads through fastp at Q25 and MiXCR, retaining productive beta sequences. Identical CDR3 protein sequences are pooled into one entry, listed with their most common genes and DNA. This sample lists fewer than 1,000,000 distinct CDR3 sequences; 30% to 40% were detected once. Clones ranked in the top ten supply around an eighth of the sample. The sample's treatment or condition, from its label and the paper: in vitro stimulation with specific CMV peptide epitopes to enrich CMV-specific T cells. To note about this clonotype: The antigen this receptor binds is unknown. No base quality information exists; no much larger clone differs at one position.

The investigation overall reported the following: Carriers of CMV infection plus the relevant HLA type were discriminated by the cumulative frequency of public TCR beta family members in the study cohort and in an independent 352-donor cohort. The ex vivo response was dominated by HLA-C-restricted CMV-specific TCR beta clonotypes, which also provided the single most frequent clonotype in two of eight donors.

The rearrangement combines TRBV6-2 or TRBV6-3 with TRBJ1-2; confidence is insufficient to name the D gene. Source: cultured CD8+ T cells from PBMCs, taken from culture after CMV antigen stimulation. This TCR came from a human donor in good health (CMV status not recorded). Some clones in this sample may be carry-over from other donors' samples. The sequenced DNA is TGTGCCTCGATGATTGGGCAGATCGACCATTTTAACTATGGCTACACCTTC. The resulting protein is CASMIGQIDHFNYGYTF.